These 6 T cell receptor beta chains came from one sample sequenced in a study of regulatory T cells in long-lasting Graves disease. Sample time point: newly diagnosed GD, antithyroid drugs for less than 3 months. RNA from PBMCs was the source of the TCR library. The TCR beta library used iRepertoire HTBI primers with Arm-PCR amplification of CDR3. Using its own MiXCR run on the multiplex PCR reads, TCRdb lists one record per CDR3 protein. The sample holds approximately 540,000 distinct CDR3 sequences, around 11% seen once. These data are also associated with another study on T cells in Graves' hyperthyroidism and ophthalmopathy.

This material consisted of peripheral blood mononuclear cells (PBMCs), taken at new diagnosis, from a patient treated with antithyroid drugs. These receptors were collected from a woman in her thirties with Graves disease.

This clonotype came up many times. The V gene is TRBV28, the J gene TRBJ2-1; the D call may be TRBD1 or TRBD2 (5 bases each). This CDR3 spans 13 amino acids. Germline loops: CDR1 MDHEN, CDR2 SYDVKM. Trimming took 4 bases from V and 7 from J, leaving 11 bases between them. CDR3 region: CASSSGPKNEQFF. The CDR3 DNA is TGTGCCAGCAGTTCGGGACCGAAGAATGAGCAGTTCTTC.

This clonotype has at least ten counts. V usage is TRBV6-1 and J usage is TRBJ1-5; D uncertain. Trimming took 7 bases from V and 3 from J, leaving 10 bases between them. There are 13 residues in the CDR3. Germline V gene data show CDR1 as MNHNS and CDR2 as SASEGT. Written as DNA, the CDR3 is TGTGCCAGCAAGGAGATTCTCAATCAGCCCCAGCATTTT. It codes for CASKEILNQPQHF.

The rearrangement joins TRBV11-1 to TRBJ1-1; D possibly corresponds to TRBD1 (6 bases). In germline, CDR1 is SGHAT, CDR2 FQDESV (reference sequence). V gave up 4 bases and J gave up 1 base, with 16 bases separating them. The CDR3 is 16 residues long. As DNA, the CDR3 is TGTGCCAGCAGCTCGACAGGTAGAGTTGGGAACACTGAAGCTTTCTTT. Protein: CASSSTGRVGNTEAFF.

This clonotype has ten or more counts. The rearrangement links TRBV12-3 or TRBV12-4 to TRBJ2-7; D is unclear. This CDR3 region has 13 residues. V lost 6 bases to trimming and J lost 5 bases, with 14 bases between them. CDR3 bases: TGTGCCAGCAGCCAACCCTATGGAGACGAGCAGTACTTC. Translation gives CASSQPYGDEQYF.

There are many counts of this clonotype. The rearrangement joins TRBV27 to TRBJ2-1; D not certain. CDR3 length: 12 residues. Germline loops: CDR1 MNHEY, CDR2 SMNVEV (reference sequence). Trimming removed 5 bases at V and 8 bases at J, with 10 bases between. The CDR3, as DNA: TGTGCCAGCAGTCCCAACGGCCATGAGCAGTTCTTC. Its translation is CASSPNGHEQFF.

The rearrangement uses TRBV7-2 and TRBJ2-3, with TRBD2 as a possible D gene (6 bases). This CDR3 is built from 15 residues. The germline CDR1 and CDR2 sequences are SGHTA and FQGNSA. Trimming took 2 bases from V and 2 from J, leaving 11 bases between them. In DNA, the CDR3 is TGTGCCAGCAGCTTAAGGCGGGAACTCACAGATACGCAGTATTTT. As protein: CASSLRRELTDTQYF.